These 25 T cell receptor beta chains came from one sample sequenced in a study of vaccination and CD4 T cells after COVID-19. Treatment described: approximately nine-day PBMC culture with coronavirus spike peptide pools or control peptides (ViraFEST assay). Harvesting of the unexposed donor's CD4+ T cells predated the COVID-19 pandemic (2011-2018). For these TCRs, the target antigens are not known. The assay that was used to sequence DNA from cultured CD4+ T cells was the Oncomine TCR Beta short-read assay. One entry per CDR3 protein, called by TCRdb with MiXCR from the PCR reads. This table has over 2,000 distinct CDR3 sequences, more than 45% appearing once. What was sequenced was CD4+ T cells from blood, cultured in vitro. These receptor sequences come from a human donor in good health.

This clonotype has only a few counts. The chain is built from TRBV7-2 and TRBJ1-2; D remains ambiguous. The germline V and J ends were trimmed by 1 base and 7 bases, with 13 bases remaining between them. Germline V CDR1 and CDR2: SGHTA, FQGNSA. This CDR3 has 14 amino acids. CDR3 region: CASSLDGSGRGYTF. CDR3 nucleotide sequence: TGTGCCAGCAGCTTAGACGGGTCAGGTCGTGGCTACACCTTC.

This rearrangement joins TRBV28 to TRBJ2-3; TRBD2 matches at 8 bases. CDR3 size: 13 residues. Trimming removed 4 bases from V and 7 bases from J; junction bases left unmatched: 4. Germline V gives CDR1 MDHEN, CDR2 SYDVKM. The CDR3 DNA reads TGTGCCAGCAGTTCCGGGGGGGTGTATACGCAGTATTTT. Translation: CASSSGGVYTQYF.

The chain has TRBV20-1 and TRBJ1-1; D might be TRBD1 (5 bases). Per germline, CDR1 DFQATT and CDR2 SNEGSKA (reference sequence). V was shortened by 2 bases and J by 4 bases, with 17 bases between the two germline ends. This CDR3 region has 15 residues. The chain's CDR3 is CSARSTAISFTEAFF. The DNA for the CDR3 is TGCAGTGCTAGATCGACAGCTATCAGTTTCACTGAAGCTTTCTTT.

The gene calls are TRBV7-9 and TRBJ2-3; D is undetermined. Germline CDR1 is SEHNR and CDR2 is FQNEAQ (reference sequence). CDR3 length: 12 residues. Trimming shortened V by 2 bases and J by 5 bases, and 5 bases separated the two germline ends. The CDR3 sequence: CASSLTVDTQYF. Here the CDR3 DNA reads TGTGCCAGCAGCTTAACGGTAGATACGCAGTATTTT.

Comment on this clonotype: The limits of the CDR3 on the DNA are not certain, so only TCRdb's listed CDR3 is given. This chain joins TRBV7-5 and TRBJ2-3; the table calls TRBD1, which could not be checked here. TRBV7-5 is flagged as a pseudogene. Termini included, the CDR3 measures 20 amino acids. This CDR3 reads CISVSEAPPSGQGDADTQYF.

In this sample, this clonotype turned up a few times. The chain couples TRBV7-8 to TRBJ2-7, with D hard to call. The CDR3 loop spans 14 amino acids. Germline assignment: CDR1 SGHVS and CDR2 FQNEAQ. Trimming stripped 3 bases from V and 5 bases from J, with 14 bases between. CDR3 in DNA: TGTGCCAGCAGCTTCGAGTCCGGCTACGACGAGCAGTACTTC. It codes for CASSFESGYDEQYF.

V is TRBV2 and J is TRBJ2-5; 13 bases are shared with TRBD2. This CDR3 spans 15 amino acids. Germline CDR1 SNHLY, CDR2 FYNNEI. V shed 5 bases, J shed 5 bases, and the junction held 5 bases outside the gene matches. The CDR3 DNA is TGTGCCAGCAGTCGACTAGCGGGGGGTCGGGAGACCCAGTACTTC. This sequence encodes CASSRLAGGRETQYF.

The V call is TRBV19, the J call TRBJ1-2; the match to TRBD1 covers 8 bases. The ends lost 7 bases at V and 0 bases at J; junction bases unmatched: 4. CDR1 and CDR2 from the germline V gene are LNHDA and SQIVND (reference sequence). This CDR3 region has 14 residues. Here the CDR3 reads CASKMGQANYGYTF. Written as DNA, the CDR3 is TGTGCCAGTAAGATGGGACAGGCTAACTATGGCTACACCTTC.

The genes are TRBV5-4 and TRBJ2-3; 7 positions agree with TRBD2. The germline V gene has CDR1 SGHNT and CDR2 YYREEE (reference sequence). The V gene end was trimmed by 3 bases and the J gene end by 3 bases; junction bases not matched to a gene: 7. The CDR3 runs 15 residues. CDR3 amino acids: CASSSGEGSTDTQYF. The DNA of the CDR3 is TGTGCCAGCAGCTCGGGGGAGGGATCAACAGATACGCAGTATTTT. Supplemented by reference TRBV5-4 and TRBJ2-3, the full variable domain reads ETGVTQSPTHLIKTRGQQVTLRCSSQSGHNTVSWYQQALGQGPQFIFQYYREEENGRGNFPPRFSGLQFPNYSSELNVNALELDDSALYLCASSSGEGSTDTQYFGPGTRLTVL.

The CDR3 here is CASSLGQGRYEQYF. The CDR3 DNA reads TGCGCCAGCAGCTTGGGACAGGGGCGCTACGAGCAGTACTTC. The chain employs TRBV5-1 and TRBJ2-7; TRBD1 matches 8 bases. CDR3 length: 14 amino acids. J lost 3 bases, V lost 0 bases, and 2 bases had no gene match. Germline V gene sequence: CDR1 SGHRS, CDR2 YFSETQ.

J is TRBJ1-2 and V is TRBV28; unclear D gene. This CDR3 has 13 amino acids. V was clipped by 6 bases and J by 1 base, with 9 bases between them. CDR1 is MDHEN, CDR2 SYDVKM, per germline. CDR3 bases: TGTGCCAGCAGCCCCGGGGTTAACTATGGCTACACCTTC. Translation gives CASSPGVNYGYTF.

This clonotype was found a few times. V is TRBV20-1 and J is TRBJ2-5, with D hard to call. This CDR3 has 14 amino acids. Looked up from germline, CDR1 is DFQATT and CDR2 is SNEGSKA (reference sequence). Trimming shortened V by 2 bases and J by 8 bases, and 18 bases separated the two germline ends. CDR3 sequence reads: CSARLAAAVGTQYF. The CDR3 DNA reads TGCAGTGCTAGATTGGCAGCCGCCGTAGGTACCCAGTACTTC.

V and J are TRBV2 and TRBJ2-3; no reliable D call. Germline V gene lookup returns CDR1 SNHLY and CDR2 FYNNEI. The CDR3 is 13 residues long. V lost 3 bases and J 2 bases, leaving 6 bases between the germline ends. CDR3 sequence (DNA): TGTGCCAGCAGTGATCAGGTCACAGATACGCAGTATTTT. This encodes CASSDQVTDTQYF.

The rearrangement joins TRBV7-9 to TRBJ2-3, with 7 positions matching TRBD1. V was pared by 5 bases and J by 6 bases, with 8 bases of the junction left unmatched. The CDR3 loop spans 14 amino acids. Germline loops: CDR1 SEHNR, CDR2 FQNEAQ (reference sequence). CDR3 sequence: CASSRPDRADTQYF. The CDR3, as DNA: TGTGCCAGCAGCCGACCCGACAGGGCCGATACGCAGTATTTT.

A few counts support this clonotype. V and J are TRBV20-1 and TRBJ2-5; D may be TRBD1 (5 bases). Germline V gene sequence: CDR1 DFQATT, CDR2 SNEGSKA (reference sequence). The CDR3 runs to 14 residues. V gave up 3 bases and J gave up 2 bases, with 13 bases separating them. The CDR3, as DNA: TGCAGTGCTAGCTTGGACACTCCTCAAGAGACCCAGTACTTC. Translating it yields CSASLDTPQETQYF.

The count of this clonotype is one. This chain uses TRBV28 with TRBJ2-7; no firm D call. Germline lookup yields CDR1 MDHEN and CDR2 SYDVKM. This CDR3 is 15 amino acids long. V lost 2 bases to trimming and J lost 0 bases, with 11 bases between them. CDR3 nucleotides: TGTGCCAGCAGTTTAAAGGCCCGGAGCTCCTACGAGCAGTACTTC. Protein: CASSLKARSSYEQYF.

This sequence joins TRBV4-1 and TRBJ2-7; 10 positions match TRBD1. The CDR3 runs 15 residues. V shed 4 bases, J shed 2 bases, and the junction held 5 bases outside the gene matches. Germline V gene sequence: CDR1 MGHRA, CDR2 YSYEKL. DNA of the CDR3: TGCGCCAGCAGCCGAACGACAGGGGGCCCCTACGAGCAGTACTTC. This gives the protein CASSRTTGGPYEQYF.

Only a few counts were recorded for this clonotype. This chain joins TRBV2 and TRBJ2-7; D gene uncertain. Germline V gives CDR1 SNHLY, CDR2 FYNNEI. The CDR3 consists of 11 residues. The germline V and J ends were trimmed by 5 bases and 6 bases, with 8 bases remaining between them. CDR3 DNA: TGTGCCAGCAGTTTGGTGTCCGAGCAGTACTTC. It is translated as CASSLVSEQYF.

The genes are TRBV11-3 and TRBJ2-2; no clear D gene. V was shortened by 4 bases and J by 0 bases, with 0 bases between the two germline ends. This CDR3 spans 12 amino acids. Germline values: CDR1 SGHNT, CDR2 YENEEA. CDR3 DNA: TGTGCCAGCAGCTCGAACACCGGGGAGCTGTTTTTT. Translation: CASSSNTGELFF.

This chain joins TRBV18 and TRBJ2-7; D unresolved. This CDR3 spans 15 amino acids. From germline, CDR1 is KGHSH and CDR2 LQKENI. Trimming shortened V by 0 bases and J by 0 bases, and 9 bases separated the two germline ends. The CDR3 nucleotides read TGTGCCAGCTCACCACCGTCCAGGAGCTCCTACGAGCAGTACTTC. Protein product: CASSPPSRSSYEQYF.

This clonotype has a handful of counts. J is TRBJ2-2 and V is TRBV2; the D is unclear. This CDR3 region has 13 residues. From germline, CDR1 is SNHLY and CDR2 FYNNEI. V lost 7 bases, J lost 5 bases, and 11 bases lay in between. The CDR3 loop reads CASKSRSTGELFF. Written as DNA, the CDR3 is TGTGCCAGCAAAAGCAGGTCGACCGGGGAGCTGTTTTTT. Supplemented by reference TRBV2 and TRBJ2-2, the full variable domain reads EPEVTQTPSHQVTQMGQEVILRCVPISNHLYFYWYRQILGQKVEFLVSFYNNEISEKSEIFDDQFSVERPDGSNFTLKIRSTKLEDSAMYFCASKSRSTGELFFGEGSRLTVL.

With regard to this clonotype: The junction differs from germline at one of its ends, possibly a read error. The gene calls are TRBV15 and TRBJ1-5; D remains unclear. Germline V lookup: CDR1 LNHNV, CDR2 YYDKDF (reference sequence). The CDR3 is 13 residues long. CDR3: CAASRDTNQPQHF. In DNA, the CDR3 is TGTGCCGCCAGCAGAGATACAAATCAGCCCCAGCATTTT.

The table lists this clonotype with a few counts. The chain couples TRBV30 to TRBJ2-3; 7 bases fit TRBD1. The CDR3 loop spans 14 amino acids. Trimming took 1 base from V and 6 from J; bases not matched to a gene: 7. The germline CDR1 and CDR2 sequences are GTSNPN and SVGIG (reference sequence). CDR3 region: CAWSGTARGDTQYF. The CDR3 DNA is TGTGCCTGGAGTGGGACTGCCAGGGGGGATACGCAGTATTTT.

The chain employs TRBV19 and TRBJ2-2; D could derive from TRBD1 or TRBD2 (5 bases each). The CDR3 contains 17 residues. Germline V gene data show CDR1 as LNHDA and CDR2 as SQIVND (reference sequence). Trimming pared 7 bases from V and 0 bases from J, leaving 18 bases between. Written as DNA, the CDR3 is TGTGCCAGTACCCCCGGATGGGGGTCGACGAACACCGGGGAGCTGTTTTTT. Translation: CASTPGWGSTNTGELFF.

The chain combines TRBV20-1 with TRBJ2-5, with a tentative D call TRBD1 (5 bases). Trimming shortened V by 2 bases and J by 8 bases, and 18 bases separated the two germline ends. The CDR3 covers 14 residues. Germline V gene sequence: CDR1 DFQATT, CDR2 SNEGSKA (reference sequence). The CDR3 here is CSARLTAAVGTQYF. In DNA, the CDR3 is TGCAGTGCTAGATTGACAGCCGCCGTAGGTACCCAGTACTTC.